Presented here are 20 T cell receptor beta chains from one specimen sequenced in a study of cytomegalovirus exposure and HLA in healthy donors. 13 Jbeta primers and 60 Vbeta primers were used for the PCR. Measured with immunoSEQ multiplex PCR; TCRdb has only the in-frame clones, and not every one. The repertoire holds about 180,000 clones, with 75% to 85% as singletons. Sequencing was carried out using PBMCs. The source is a girl aged 2 to 9 in good health and CMV-seropositive.

The J gene is TRBJ1-5, the V gene TRBV23-1, with D possibly TRBD1 on 5 matching bases. TRBV23-1 is known as an ORF, though its function is uncertain. This CDR3 has 16 amino acids. V gave up 3 bases and J gave up 5 bases, with 17 bases separating them. For the CDR3, the DNA is TGCGCCAGCAGTCATAACAGGTGGCCCCGGGATCAGCCCCAGCATTTT. Translating gives CASSHNRWPRDQPQHF.

This chain joins TRBV7-2 and TRBJ1-6, with a tentative D call TRBD1 (6 bases). The CDR3 sequence is 15 residues long. Germline CDR1 and CDR2: SGHTA and FQGNSA. The ends were cut back, 5 bases at V and 9 bases at J, with 17 bases in the middle. The CDR3 nucleotides read TGTGCCAGCAGCGGAGGACAGCCCCCCTTTTCACCCCTCCACTTT. Its protein product is CASSGGQPPFSPLHF.

This clone was seen more than once but under ten times. The chain has TRBV4-1 and TRBJ1-2; unclear D gene. V shed 3 bases and J shed 8 bases, with 10 bases lying between them. This CDR3 is built from 12 residues. Germline CDR1 reads MGHRA; CDR2 reads YSYEKL. The DNA for the CDR3 is TGCGCCAGCAGCCAGCGGCGGGAGGGCTACACCTTC. This codes for CASSQRREGYTF.

The V and J genes are TRBV28 and TRBJ1-6; D is uncertain. There are 13 residues in the CDR3. Deletions cut 10 bases from V and 10 bases from J, with 17 bases between. Per germline, CDR1 MDHEN and CDR2 SYDVKM. The CDR3 sequence is CATHTGLISPLHF. The DNA for the CDR3 is TGTGCCACCCACACGGGATTGATCTCACCCCTCCACTTT.

The chain has TRBV6-1 and TRBJ1-2; TRBD1 agrees at 7 bases. CDR1 and CDR2 (germline): MNHNS, SASEGT. The CDR3 loop spans 14 amino acids. Losses at the gene ends were 6 bases for V and 9 bases for J; bases not matched to a gene: 13. CDR3 bases: TGTGCCAGCAGCCAAGAACGACAGGGTCTACGCTACACCTTC. Translating gives CASSQERQGLRYTF.

This chain uses TRBV19 with TRBJ2-2, with TRBD2 identical over 14 bases. CDR3 size: 20 residues. Germline CDR1 and CDR2: LNHDA and SQIVND (reference sequence). The junction had 12 bases not matched to a gene; V was cut back by 6 bases and J by 0 bases. Written as DNA, the CDR3 is TGTGCCAGTAGACTGACTAGCGGGAGGGGTCGTTCGACGAACACCGGGGAGCTGTTTTTT. Protein product: CASRLTSGRGRSTNTGELFF. Drawing the rest from reference TRBV19 and TRBJ2-2, the complete variable domain is DGGITQSPKYLFRKEGQNVTLSCEQNLNHDAMYWYRQDPGQGLRLIYYSQIVNDFQKGDIAEGYSVSREKKESFPLTVTSAQKNPTAFYLCASRLTSGRGRSTNTGELFFGEGSRLTVL.

The CDR3: CAWTLKVAVDTQYF. CDR3 nucleotide sequence: TGTGCCTGGACCTTAAAAGTGGCAGTAGATACGCAGTATTTT. The chain couples TRBV30 to TRBJ2-3; no clear D gene. Germline V gene lookup returns CDR1 GTSNPN and CDR2 SVGIG (reference sequence). Between the trimmed V and J ends, which lost 4 bases and 5 bases, there was a span of 16 bases. This CDR3 has 14 residues.

Written as DNA, the CDR3 is TGTGCCAGCAGCTTGGATGGGGGAGGTGATTACTACGAGCAGTACTTC. Its protein is CASSLDGGGDYYEQYF. V and J are TRBV5-5 and TRBJ2-7; a possible D gene is TRBD2 (6 bases). The CDR3 spans 16 residues. Germline-derived CDR1 and CDR2 are SGHKS and YYEKEE (reference sequence). V lost 0 bases and J lost 3, with 16 bases in between. Based on the CDR3 plus reference TRBV5-5 and TRBJ2-7, the full variable domain is DAGVTQSPTHLIKTRGQQVTLRCSPISGHKSVSWYQQVLGQGPQFIFQYYEKEERGRGNFPDRFSARQFPNYSSELNVNALLLGDSALYLCASSLDGGGDYYEQYFGPGTRLTVT.

This clone was seen a single time. The chain joins TRBV5-1 to TRBJ1-2; 7 bases map to TRBD1. Germline V gene data show CDR1 as SGHRS and CDR2 as YFSETQ. The V segment lost 4 bases and the J segment 6 bases; nucleotides outside the gene matches: 15. The CDR3 runs to 16 residues. CDR3 nucleotides: TGCGCCAGCAGCCCTTCACCTATGACAGGGATGCATGGCTACACCTTC. Translated, it gives CASSPSPMTGMHGYTF.

This clone occurred once. The chain recombines TRBV9 with TRBJ1-2; D not certain. Germline values: CDR1 SGDLS, CDR2 YYNGEE. V gave up 3 bases and J gave up 0 bases, with 9 bases separating them. The CDR3 is 14 residues long. The CDR3 DNA reads TGTGCCAGCAGCGGCGCGTCCTCTAACTATGGCTACACCTTC. This encodes CASSGASSNYGYTF.

J is TRBJ2-7 and V is TRBV10-1; perhaps TRBD2 as D (6 bases). V dropped 4 bases and J dropped 4 bases, with 11 bases sitting between them. Germline CDR1 WNHNN, CDR2 SYGVQD (reference sequence). The CDR3 spans 13 residues. CDR3 sequence: CASSGNGGYEQYF. CDR3 nucleotide sequence: TGCGCCAGCAGTGGGAATGGGGGGTACGAGCAGTACTTC.

V usage is TRBV30 and J usage is TRBJ1-5; no clear D. Germline CDR1 is GTSNPN and CDR2 is SVGIG (reference sequence). Trimming took off 0 bases at V and 1 base at J, with 10 bases between the two ends. The length of the CDR3 is 15 residues. This chain's CDR3 is CAWSVGGLSNQPQHF. DNA for the CDR3: TGTGCCTGGAGTGTCGGAGGTTTAAGCAATCAGCCCCAGCATTTT.

The chain combines TRBV6-1 with TRBJ2-7, with TRBD1 matching 8 bases. V lost 4 bases, J lost 4 bases, and 6 bases stayed unmatched. Per germline, CDR1 MNHNS and CDR2 SASEGT. The length of the CDR3 is 14 residues. CDR3 in amino acids: CASSVTGADYEQYF. In nucleotides, the CDR3 is TGTGCCAGCAGTGTGACAGGGGCCGATTACGAGCAGTACTTC.

The rearrangement uses TRBV5-4 and TRBJ2-3, with 11 bases that match TRBD2. Germline CDR1 reads SGHNT; CDR2 reads YYREEE (reference sequence). The CDR3 has 16 amino acids. The V segment lost 4 bases and the J segment 0 bases; nucleotides outside the gene matches: 4. The CDR3 loop is CASSPLAGESTDTQYF. The CDR3 DNA follows: TGTGCCAGCAGCCCACTAGCGGGAGAAAGCACAGATACGCAGTATTTT.

In its sample, this clone was seen once. The chain is built from TRBV11-3 and TRBJ2-7, with TRBD1 matching over 8 bases. The CDR3 length is 16 residues. Germline-derived CDR1 and CDR2 are SGHNT and YENEEA. The V gene end was trimmed by 5 bases and the J gene end by 0 bases; junction bases not matched to a gene: 9. CDR3 sequence (DNA): TGTGCCAGCAGCCCAGGGGGCTTAAAGGGCTCCTACGAGCAGTACTTC. Amino acids: CASSPGGLKGSYEQYF.

This chain connects TRBV2 to TRBJ1-2; 7 bases align to TRBD1. This CDR3 is 14 amino acids long. V lost 4 bases to trimming and J lost 5 bases; unmatched junction nucleotides: 7. The germline CDR1 and CDR2 sequences are SNHLY and FYNNEI. This CDR3 is CASSAEGAEYGYTF. The CDR3 DNA sequence: TGTGCCAGCAGTGCGGAGGGGGCGGAATATGGCTACACCTTC.

The chain employs TRBV10-3 and TRBJ2-7; D is undetermined. The CDR3 extends over 13 amino acids. Germline V gene lookup returns CDR1 ENHRY and CDR2 SYGVKD. V lost 2 bases and J 6 bases, leaving 11 bases between the germline ends. The CDR3 nucleotides read TGTGCCATCAGTGAGCCCCCCCCAGGCGAGCAGTACTTC. It codes for CAISEPPPGEQYF.

The V call is TRBV7-9, the J call TRBJ1-1, with 10 bases aligning to TRBD1. J was trimmed by 6 bases and V by 5 bases; bases with no gene match: 15. The CDR3 spans 17 residues. The V gene's germline CDR1 is SEHNR and CDR2 FQNEAQ (reference sequence). The CDR3 DNA sequence: TGTGCCAGCAGCACCCGCCCCGGGACAGGGGAGGGGGCTGAAGCTTTCTTT. The encoded protein is CASSTRPGTGEGAEAFF.

This sequence joins TRBV7-9 and TRBJ2-2, with 12 bases identical to TRBD2. V gave up 5 bases and J gave up 6 bases; unmatched junction bases: 16. The V gene's germline CDR1 is SEHNR and CDR2 FQNEAQ (reference sequence). CDR3 size: 19 residues. The CDR3 bases are TGTGCCAGCAGCCACCCCCGGCCCCCACTAGCGGGAGGTGCCGGGGAGCTGTTTTTT. Its translation is CASSHPRPPLAGGAGELFF.

The rearrangement joins TRBV30 to TRBJ2-3, with TRBD1 matching 9 bases. V lost 7 bases to trimming and J lost 4 bases; unmatched junction nucleotides: 9. This CDR3 is 14 amino acids long. Germline loops: CDR1 GTSNPN, CDR2 SVGIG (reference sequence). The CDR3 region is CASIPGQGADTQYF. The CDR3 DNA is TGTGCCTCAATACCGGGACAGGGAGCAGATACGCAGTATTTT. Looking up the rest from reference TRBV30 and TRBJ2-3 gives the full variable domain: SQTIHQWPATLVQPVGSPLSLECTVEGTSNPNLYWYRQAAGRGLQLLFYSVGIGQISSEVPQNLSASRPQDRQFILSSKKLLLSDSGFYLCASIPGQGADTQYFGPGTRLTVL.